Shown below are 9 T cell receptor beta chains from a single sample sequenced in a study of OX40 agonist ivuxolimab in advanced cancers. TCRdb's table, derived via immunoSEQ multiplex PCR, lists solely in-frame clones and lacks some. The sample carries 84,000 or so clones, about 89% recorded once. The starting material was CD4+ or CD8+ T cells sorted from blood, obtained in a trial of the OX40 agonist ivuxolimab. The receptors here all came from an adult with an advanced solid tumor such as melanoma, head and neck, liver or kidney cancer.

The chain employs TRBV29-1 and TRBJ2-3, with 7 positions matching TRBD2. The length of the CDR3 is 12 residues. Per germline, CDR1 SQVTM and CDR2 ANQGSEA. Trimming took 7 bases from V and 4 from J; bases not matched to a gene: 5. CDR3 loop: CSAPAGADTQYF. The CDR3 DNA is TGCAGCGCCCCGGCGGGGGCAGATACGCAGTATTTT.

The chain carries TRBV6-1 and TRBJ1-1; TRBD1 is a possible D gene (6 bases). Trimming stripped 10 bases from V and 11 bases from J, with 20 bases between. The CDR3 has 12 amino acids. CDR1 is MNHNS, CDR2 SASEGT, per germline. This chain's CDR3 is CATRTGDMNAFF. The CDR3 region has the DNA TGTGCCACTCGTACGGGGGACATGAATGCTTTCTTT.

The chain has TRBV2 and TRBJ1-2; D not certain. Trimming cost V 0 bases and J 4 bases, with 6 bases left between them. Germline-derived CDR1 and CDR2 are SNHLY and FYNNEI. This CDR3 comprises 13 residues. The CDR3 region is CASSEAGLYGYTF. DNA of the CDR3: TGTGCCAGCAGTGAAGCGGGCCTCTATGGCTACACCTTC.

The chain links TRBV28 to TRBJ1-1, with a tentative D call TRBD1 (6 bases). This CDR3 is built from 14 residues. Trimming pared 4 bases from V and 4 bases from J, leaving 13 bases between. Germline CDR1 is MDHEN and CDR2 is SYDVKM. In DNA, the CDR3 is TGTGCCAGCAGTTCGCTAAGGGGGGGCACTGAAGCTTTCTTT. Translating it yields CASSSLRGGTEAFF.

This chain uses TRBV5-1 with TRBJ1-1, with D possibly being TRBD1 (5 bases). In germline, CDR1 is SGHRS, CDR2 YFSETQ. Between the trimmed V and J ends, which lost 1 base and 5 bases, there was a span of 12 bases. CDR3 length equals 14 residues. The CDR3 DNA sequence: TGCGCCAGCAGCTTGCCCGGGGGAGGGACTGAAGCTTTCTTT. The encoded protein is CASSLPGGGTEAFF.

Notes on this clone: This same CDR3 is encoded by further DNA sequences in the sample. The chain links TRBV30 to TRBJ1-4; the D gene is possibly TRBD1 (5 bases). This CDR3 comprises 13 residues. Trimming pared 3 bases from V and 4 bases from J, leaving 9 bases between. CDR1 is GTSNPN and CDR2 is SVGIG in the germline V gene (reference sequence). The DNA for the CDR3 is TGTGCCTGGAGCGGGGGTGGTAATGAAAAACTGTTTTTT. It codes for CAWSGGGNEKLFF.

The chain recombines TRBV7-3 with TRBJ1-1; no clear D gene. V lost 5 bases and J 0 bases, leaving 7 bases between the germline ends. The germline CDR1 and CDR2 sequences are SGHTA and FQGTGA. The CDR3 totals 13 residues. Written as DNA, the CDR3 is TGTGCCAGCAGCCAGACGGTGAACACTGAAGCTTTCTTT. This sequence encodes CASSQTVNTEAFF.

This clone was detected only once. This chain links TRBV5-4 with TRBJ2-2; maybe TRBD1 (6 bases). The length of the CDR3 is 19 residues. The germline CDR1 and CDR2 sequences are SGHNT and YYREEE (reference sequence). V gave up 5 bases and J gave up 3 bases, with 26 bases separating them. In nucleotides, the CDR3 is TGTGCCAGCAGATGGACAGCTCTTTTCTCCGGGAATTACACCGGGGAGCTGTTTTTT. It translates to CASRWTALFSGNYTGELFF.

This chain connects TRBV19 to TRBJ2-7; the match to TRBD1 covers 11 bases. The CDR3 sequence is 15 residues long. After removal of 5 bases from V and 2 bases from J, the junction contained 5 bases not matched to a gene. The V gene's germline CDR1 is LNHDA and CDR2 SQIVND (reference sequence). The chain's CDR3 is CASSLQGQGAYEQYF. Here the CDR3 DNA reads TGTGCCAGTAGTCTACAGGGACAGGGGGCCTACGAGCAGTACTTC.